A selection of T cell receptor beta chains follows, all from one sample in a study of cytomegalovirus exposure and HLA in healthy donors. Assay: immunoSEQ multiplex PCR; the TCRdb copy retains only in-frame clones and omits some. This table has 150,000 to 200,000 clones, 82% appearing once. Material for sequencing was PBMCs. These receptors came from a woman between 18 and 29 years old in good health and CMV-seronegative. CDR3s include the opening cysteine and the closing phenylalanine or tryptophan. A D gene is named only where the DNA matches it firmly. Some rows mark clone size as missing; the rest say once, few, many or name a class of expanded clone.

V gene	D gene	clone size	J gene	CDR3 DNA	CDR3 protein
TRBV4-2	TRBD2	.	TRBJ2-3	TGTGCCAGCAGCCACCCCCACGGGACGACTAGCGGGTACACAGATACGCAGTATTTT	CASSHPHGTTSGYTDTQYF
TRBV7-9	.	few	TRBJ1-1	TGTGCCAGCAGCTTGAGTACAGAAAACACTGAAGCTTTCTTT	CASSLSTENTEAFF
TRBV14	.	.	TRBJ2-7	TGTGCCAGCAGCCCTTTCTACGAGCAGTACTTC	CASSPFYEQYF
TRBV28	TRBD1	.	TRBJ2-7	TGTGCCAGCAGTTCCACAGGGGAATTTGAGTCCTACGAGCAGTACTTC	CASSSTGEFESYEQYF
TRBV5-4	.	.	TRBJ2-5	TGTGCCAGCAGCTCCGACCTCCTAGCGCGTCAAGAGACCCAGTACTTC	CASSSDLLARQETQYF
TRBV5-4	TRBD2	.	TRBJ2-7	TGTGCCAGCAGCTTCAGGGACTACCCCTACGAGCAGTACTTC	CASSFRDYPYEQYF
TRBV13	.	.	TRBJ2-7	TGTGCCAGCAGCGACACAAGACAGGTTCTATACGAGCAGTACTTC	CASSDTRQVLYEQYF
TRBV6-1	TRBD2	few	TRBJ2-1	TGTGCCAGCAGTGAAGGAAGCGGGAGGGGCCCCTACAATGAGCAGTTCTTC	CASSEGSGRGPYNEQFF
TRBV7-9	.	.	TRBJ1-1	TGTGCCAGCAGCTTAGTAGTTGGGAACACTGAAGCTTTCTTT	CASSLVVGNTEAFF
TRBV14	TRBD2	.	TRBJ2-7	TGTGCCAGCAGCCAAGTAGCGGGAGGGCCTTTTTACCAAGGGGAGCAGTACTTC	CASSQVAGGPFYQGEQYF
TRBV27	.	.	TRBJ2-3	TGTGCCAGCAGTACTATAGGGGAAGGCACAGATACGCAGTATTTT	CASSTIGEGTDTQYF
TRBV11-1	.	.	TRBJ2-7	TGTGCCAGCAGCTTAGTTTCAGACTACTACGAGCAGTACTTC	CASSLVSDYYEQYF
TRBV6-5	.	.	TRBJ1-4	TGTGCCAGCAGCCCGAGTGCAACTAATGAAAAACTGTTTTTT	CASSPSATNEKLFF
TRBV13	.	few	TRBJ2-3	TGTGCCAGCAGCTTAGAGAGTAGATCGAGCACAGATACGCAGTATTTT	CASSLESRSSTDTQYF
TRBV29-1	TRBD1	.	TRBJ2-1	TGCAGCGCATCGGGACAGGTCCTCCTAAACAATGAGCAGTTCTTC	CSASGQVLLNNEQFF
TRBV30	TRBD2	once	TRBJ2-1	TGTGCCTGGAGAGGGGGGACTAGCGGGAGGAATGAGCAGTTCTTC	CAWRGGTSGRNEQFF
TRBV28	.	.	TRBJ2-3	TGTGCCAGCAGTTCCCTCGGGACTTCTAGCACAGATACGCAGTATTTT	CASSSLGTSSTDTQYF
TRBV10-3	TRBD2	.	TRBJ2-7	TGTGCCATCAGTGAACTCGAGCGGGAGATCTACGAGCAGTACTTC	CAISELEREIYEQYF
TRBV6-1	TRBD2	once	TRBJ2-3	TGTGCCAGCAGTGAGCCGGGACTAGCGGGAGGGCCAGATACGCAGTATTTT	CASSEPGLAGGPDTQYF
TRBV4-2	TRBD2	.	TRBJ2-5	TGTGCCAGCAGCTTTGACCTAGCGGTCCTGGAGACCCAGTACTTC	CASSFDLAVLETQYF
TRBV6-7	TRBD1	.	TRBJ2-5	TGTGCCAGCAGTTACGAAGGGGGGACAGGGGGCTTCCAAGAGACCCAGTACTTC	CASSYEGGTGGFQETQYF
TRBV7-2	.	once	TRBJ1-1	TGTGCCAGCAGCTTACGAGCGTTGGACACTGAAGCTTTCTTT	CASSLRALDTEAFF
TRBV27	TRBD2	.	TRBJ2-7	TGTGCCAGCAGTTTAGGACTAGCCAGGTCCTACGAGCAGTACTTC	CASSLGLARSYEQYF
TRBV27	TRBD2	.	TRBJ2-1	TGTGCCAGCAGATCCCGACTAGCGGGAGACTCTAATGAGCAGTTCTTC	CASRSRLAGDSNEQFF
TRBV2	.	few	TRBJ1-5	TGTGCCAGCCGCCGCAGGGGCGAGGATCAGCCCCAGCATTTT	CASRRRGEDQPQHF
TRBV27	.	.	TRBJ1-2	TGTGCCAGCAGTTTAATGGGGCTGACAGGCTACACCTTC	CASSLMGLTGYTF
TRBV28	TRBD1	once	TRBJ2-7	TGTGCCAGCAGCCCCCCGGGACAGGGCTCCCCCTACGAGCAGTACTTC	CASSPPGQGSPYEQYF
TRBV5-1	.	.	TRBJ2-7	TGCGCCAGCAGCTTGGATAATCGCTACGAGCAGTACTTC	CASSLDNRYEQYF
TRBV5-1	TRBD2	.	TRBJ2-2	TGCGCCAGCAGCTTGGCCTCGCGGGAGTTGCTCGACACCGGGGAGCTGTTTTTT	CASSLASRELLDTGELFF
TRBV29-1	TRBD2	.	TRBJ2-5	TGCAGCGTTGACGGGCTAGCGGGAGGTGGCGAGACCCAGTACTTC	CSVDGLAGGGETQYF
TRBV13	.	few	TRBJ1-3	TGTGCCAGCAGCCACAGGGTAACTGGAAACACCATATATTTT	CASSHRVTGNTIYF
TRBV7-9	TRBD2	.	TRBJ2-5	TGTGCCAGCAACCTAGCGGGGGGAGAGACCCAGTACTTC	CASNLAGGETQYF
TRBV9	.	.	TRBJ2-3	TGTGCCAGCAGCGTAGGAGGAACCCTAGATACGCAGTATTTT	CASSVGGTLDTQYF
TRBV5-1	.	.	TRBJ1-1	TGCGCCAGCAGCTTGGGAGGGGGGGAGAACACTGAAGCTTTCTTT	CASSLGGGENTEAFF
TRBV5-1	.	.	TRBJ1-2	TGCGCCAGCAGCTTAGGACAACTGGATGGCTACACCTTC	CASSLGQLDGYTF
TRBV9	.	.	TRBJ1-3	TGTGCCAGCAGCGTAGAGGCCAGGGTTAACTCTGGAAACACCATATATTTT	CASSVEARVNSGNTIYF
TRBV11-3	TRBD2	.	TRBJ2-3	TGTGCCAGCAACCCCCGTTCTAGCGGGGGGCAAGATACGCAGTATTTT	CASNPRSSGGQDTQYF
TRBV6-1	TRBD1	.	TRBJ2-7	TGTGCCAGCAGTGCCAGACAGGGTAATTCCTACGAGCAGTACTTC	CASSARQGNSYEQYF
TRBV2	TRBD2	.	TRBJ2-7	TGTGCCAGCAGTGTGGCGGGGGACTCCTACGAGCAGTACTTC	CASSVAGDSYEQYF
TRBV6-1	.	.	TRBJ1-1	TGTGCCAGCAGGTCGGTGGAGTCGTTCAGAACTGAAGCTTTCTTT	CASRSVESFRTEAFF
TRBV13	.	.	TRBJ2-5	TGTGCCAGCAGCTTACGAGAGACCCAGTACTTC	CASSLRETQYF
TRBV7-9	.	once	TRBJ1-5	TGTGCCAGCAGCTTAGGGGCACGACAGCCCCAGCATTTT	CASSLGARQPQHF
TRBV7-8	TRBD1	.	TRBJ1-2	TGTGCCAGCAGCAGACGGGACAGGGAGAGTGGCTACACCTTC	CASSRRDRESGYTF
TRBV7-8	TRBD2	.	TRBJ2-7	TGTGCCAGCAGCCCACGACTAGCGGTGGGAACCTACGAGCAGTACTTC	CASSPRLAVGTYEQYF
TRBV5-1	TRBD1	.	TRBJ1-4	TGCGCCAGCAGCGGGGACAGCACTAATGAAAAACTGTTTTTT	CASSGDSTNEKLFF
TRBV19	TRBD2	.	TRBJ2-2	TGTGCCAGTAGCCCGGGACTAGCGGGGGGGCCCCGGGAGCTGTTTTTT	CASSPGLAGGPRELFF